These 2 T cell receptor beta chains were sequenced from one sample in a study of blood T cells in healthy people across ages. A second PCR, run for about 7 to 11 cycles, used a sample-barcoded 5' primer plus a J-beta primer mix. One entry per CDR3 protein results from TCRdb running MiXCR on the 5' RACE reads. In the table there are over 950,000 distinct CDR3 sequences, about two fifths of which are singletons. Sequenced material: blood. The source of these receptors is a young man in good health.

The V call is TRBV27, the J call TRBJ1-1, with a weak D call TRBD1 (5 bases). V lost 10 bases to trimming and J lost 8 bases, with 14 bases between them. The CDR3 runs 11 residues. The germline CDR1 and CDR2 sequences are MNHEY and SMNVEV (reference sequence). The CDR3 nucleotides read TGTGCCACCGAAAAGGACAAAGAAGCTTTCTTT. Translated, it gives CATEKDKEAFF.

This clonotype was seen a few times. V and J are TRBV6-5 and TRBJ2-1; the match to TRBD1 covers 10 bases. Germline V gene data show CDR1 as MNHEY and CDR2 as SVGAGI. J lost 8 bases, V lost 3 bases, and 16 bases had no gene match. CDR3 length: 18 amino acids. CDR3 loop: CASSYSTHPGQGRDEQFF. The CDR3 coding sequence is TGTGCCAGCAGTTATTCGACCCATCCGGGACAGGGGAGGGATGAGCAGTTCTTC.